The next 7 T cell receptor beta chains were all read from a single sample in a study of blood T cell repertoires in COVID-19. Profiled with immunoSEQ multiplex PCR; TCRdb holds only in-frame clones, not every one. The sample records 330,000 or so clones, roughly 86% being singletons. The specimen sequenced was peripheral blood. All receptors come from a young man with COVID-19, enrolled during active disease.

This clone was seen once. The CDR3 DNA is TGCGCCAGCAGTTACAGGGGGCCCGGCTACGAGCAGTACTTC. Translating it yields CASSYRGPGYEQYF. The J gene is TRBJ2-7, the V gene TRBV23-1; 9 bases are a match to TRBD1. TRBV23-1 is labeled an ORF, and its function is uncertain. The J segment lost 3 bases and the V segment lost 5 bases, leaving 5 bases of the junction unmatched. The CDR3 loop spans 14 amino acids.

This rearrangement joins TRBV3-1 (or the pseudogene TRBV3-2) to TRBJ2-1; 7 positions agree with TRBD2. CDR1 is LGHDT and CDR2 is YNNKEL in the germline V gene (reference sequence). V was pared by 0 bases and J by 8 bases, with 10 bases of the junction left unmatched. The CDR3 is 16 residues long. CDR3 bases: TGTGCCAGCAGCCAAGATCCGGCCACTAGCGTGTATGAGCAGTTCTTC. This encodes CASSQDPATSVYEQFF.

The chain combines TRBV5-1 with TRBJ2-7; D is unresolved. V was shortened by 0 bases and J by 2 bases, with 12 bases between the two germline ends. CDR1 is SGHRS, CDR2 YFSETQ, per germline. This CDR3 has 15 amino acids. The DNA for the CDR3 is TGCGCCAGCAGCTTGGGAGGCGCGGCAACCTACGAGCAGTACTTC. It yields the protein CASSLGGAATYEQYF.

The CDR3 here is CASSPTGEDYGYTF. CDR3 nucleotide sequence: TGTGCCAGTAGCCCGACAGGGGAGGACTATGGCTACACCTTC. The chain employs TRBV19 and TRBJ1-2, with TRBD1 identical over 8 bases. Germline V gene data show CDR1 as LNHDA and CDR2 as SQIVND (reference sequence). V lost 6 bases and J lost 3; bases outside the gene matches: 6. The CDR3 is 14 residues long.

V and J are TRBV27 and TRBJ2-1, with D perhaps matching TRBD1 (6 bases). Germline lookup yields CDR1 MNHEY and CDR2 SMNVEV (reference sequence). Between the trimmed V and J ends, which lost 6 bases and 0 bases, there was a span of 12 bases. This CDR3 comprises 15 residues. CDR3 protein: CASREDRYSYNEQFF. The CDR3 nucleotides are TGTGCCAGCAGAGAGGACAGATACTCCTACAATGAGCAGTTCTTC.

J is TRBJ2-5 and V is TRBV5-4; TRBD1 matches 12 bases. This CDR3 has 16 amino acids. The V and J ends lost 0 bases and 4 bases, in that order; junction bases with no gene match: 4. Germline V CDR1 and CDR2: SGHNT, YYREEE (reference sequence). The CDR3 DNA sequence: TGTGCCAGCAGCTTGGGGAGGGACAGGGGGCCAGAGACCCAGTACTTC. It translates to CASSLGRDRGPETQYF.

CDR3 sequence (DNA): TGTGCCAGCAGCGTTTCTGCGAGCTCCTACGAGCAGTACTTC. This encodes CASSVSASSYEQYF. The V gene is TRBV9, the J gene TRBJ2-7; D remains unclear. CDR3 size: 14 residues. Germline V gene data show CDR1 as SGDLS and CDR2 as YYNGEE. V was clipped by 2 bases and J by 0 bases, with 9 bases between them.